The 19 T cell receptor beta chains below were found in one sample sequenced in a study of blood T cell repertoires in COVID-19. The assay was immunoSEQ multiplex PCR, and TCRdb's table has in-frame clones only and misses some. The sample holds 70,000 or so clones, approximately 90% seen once. The specimen sequenced was peripheral blood. These receptors all stem from a human donor in a cohort sampled during active COVID-19.

This chain connects TRBV28 to TRBJ2-1; TRBD2 matches at 9 bases. From germline, CDR1 is MDHEN and CDR2 SYDVKM. V shed 8 bases and J 8 bases; nucleotides not matched to a gene: 10. The CDR3 is 14 residues long. CDR3 bases: TGTGCCAGCCATACTAGCGGGTGGGCACATGAGCAGTTCTTC. The encoded protein is CASHTSGWAHEQFF.

This clone was seen once. The chain employs TRBV19 and TRBJ2-7, with D uncertain. Germline-derived CDR1 and CDR2 are LNHDA and SQIVND (reference sequence). The ends were cut back, 4 bases at V and 2 bases at J, with 15 bases in the middle. This CDR3 has 15 amino acids. The CDR3 reads CASSTVAHTTYEQYF. CDR3 nucleotides: TGTGCCAGTAGTACCGTGGCTCATACTACCTACGAGCAGTACTTC.

Concerning this clone: The same CDR3 can be traced to other DNA sequences in this sample. The chain has TRBV10-3 and TRBJ1-1; possible D gene TRBD1, 5 bases. The CDR3 has 13 amino acids. V lost 6 bases to trimming and J lost 1 base, with 9 bases between them. CDR1 ENHRY and CDR2 SYGVKD come from the germline V gene. The CDR3 DNA reads TGTGCCATCAGGCAGGGCCAGAACACTGAAGCTTTCTTT. This codes for CAIRQGQNTEAFF.

This clone turned up a few times. This chain uses TRBV11-2 with TRBJ2-1; 9 bases map to TRBD2. The CDR3 spans 19 residues. The germline CDR1 and CDR2 sequences are SGHAT and FQNNGV. The V segment lost 4 bases and the J segment 2 bases; nucleotides outside the gene matches: 15. The CDR3 DNA reads as TGTGCCAGCAGCTCGCGGGTAGCGGGAGAATTGAGTGCCTACAATGAGCAGTTCTTC. Translation gives CASSSRVAGELSAYNEQFF.

The chain is built from TRBV19 and TRBJ2-4; TRBD1 matches at 11 bases. The CDR3 contains 17 residues. The V gene's germline CDR1 is LNHDA and CDR2 SQIVND (reference sequence). The V and J ends lost 3 bases and 8 bases, in that order; junction bases with no gene match: 12. CDR3 region: CASSILSPGTGGDIQYF. CDR3 sequence (DNA): TGTGCCAGTAGTATCCTAAGTCCCGGGACAGGGGGGGACATTCAGTACTTC.

This chain joins TRBV15 and TRBJ2-3, with TRBD2 matching over 7 bases. Germline values: CDR1 LNHNV, CDR2 YYDKDF (reference sequence). The CDR3 is made up of 15 amino acids. The ends lost 0 bases at V and 6 bases at J; junction bases unmatched: 6. CDR3 region: CATSRDLAGEDTQYF. The CDR3 nucleotides read TGTGCCACCAGCAGAGATCTGGCGGGGGAGGATACGCAGTATTTT.

This clone was counted once. The chain is built from TRBV19 and TRBJ2-7, with 12 bases matching TRBD1. The CDR3 runs to 16 residues. Germline-derived CDR1 and CDR2 are LNHDA and SQIVND (reference sequence). V was clipped by 3 bases and J by 7 bases; unmatched bases: 10. The CDR3 here is CASSIGTGGMREEQYF. The CDR3 DNA reads as TGTGCCAGTAGTATTGGGACAGGGGGCATGAGGGAGGAGCAGTACTTC.

The genes are TRBV24-1 and TRBJ2-5; 7 bases agree with TRBD1. The junction had 3 bases not matched to a gene; V was cut back by 6 bases and J by 3 bases. This CDR3 comprises 13 residues. Germline loops: CDR1 KGHDR, CDR2 SFDVKD. CDR3 nucleotide sequence: TGTGCCACCAGTCTGACAGGGAAAGAGACCCAGTACTTC. This codes for CATSLTGKETQYF.

The chain combines TRBV5-1 with TRBJ2-7, with D perhaps matching TRBD1 (5 bases). Trimming left V 0 bases short and J 0 bases short, with 13 bases between. Per the germline V gene, CDR1 is SGHRS and CDR2 is YFSETQ. The CDR3 has 16 amino acids. CDR3 sequence: CASSLAPGSSSYEQYF. The CDR3 DNA follows: TGCGCCAGCAGCTTGGCCCCAGGGTCGAGCTCCTACGAGCAGTACTTC.

This chain connects TRBV6-5 to TRBJ2-7; 10 bases fit TRBD2. Germline CDR1 reads MNHEY; CDR2 reads SVGAGI. The trim removed 6 bases at V and 2 bases at J, leaving 7 bases unmatched. CDR3 length: 15 amino acids. CDR3 in amino acids: CASRIAGGGTYEQYF. For the CDR3, the DNA is TGTGCCAGCAGGATAGCGGGAGGAGGGACCTACGAGCAGTACTTC.

This clone showed up just once. In nucleotides, the CDR3 is TGTGCCAGCACCAGGGGCTCCTACGAGCAGTACTTC. Residues: CASTRGSYEQYF. This chain connects TRBV28 to TRBJ2-7; tentatively, D is TRBD1 (6 bases). Looked up from germline, CDR1 is MDHEN and CDR2 is SYDVKM. With 7 bases removed from V and 0 bases from J, the gap between germline ends came to 7 bases. CDR3 length: 12 amino acids.

The chain has TRBV7-9 and TRBJ2-3; possible D gene TRBD2, 6 bases. The CDR3 totals 18 residues. CDR1 and CDR2 (germline): SEHNR, FQNEAQ (reference sequence). Trimming shortened V by 3 bases and J by 3 bases, and 22 bases separated the two germline ends. CDR3 DNA: TGTGCCAGCAGCTTGGTGGAGGGAGACAGTTTCAAAACAGATACGCAGTATTTT. This sequence encodes CASSLVEGDSFKTDTQYF.

CDR3 in amino acids: CASSSGTSVYEQYF. Written as DNA, the CDR3 is TGTGCCAGCAGCTCCGGGACTAGCGTCTACGAGCAGTACTTC. The rearrangement links TRBV5-6 to TRBJ2-7; 10 positions agree with TRBD2. J was trimmed by 3 bases and V by 3 bases; bases with no gene match: 3. The CDR3 runs to 14 residues. From germline, CDR1 is SGHDT and CDR2 YYEEEE.

This clone has a single count. This rearrangement joins TRBV11-3 to TRBJ1-1; TRBD1 matches at 8 bases. The germline CDR1 and CDR2 sequences are SGHNT and YENEEA. This CDR3 contains 11 residues. V trimming: 5 bases; J trimming: 11 bases; junction bases outside the gene matches: 4. The CDR3 DNA reads as TGTGCCAGCAGCCTGCGACAGGGGGCTTTCTTT. Its protein product is CASSLRQGAFF.

V and J are TRBV5-8 and TRBJ2-7; 15 nucleotides align to TRBD2. The V gene's germline CDR1 is SGHTS and CDR2 YDEGEE. The trim removed 0 bases at V and 4 bases at J, leaving 8 bases unmatched. This CDR3 is 18 amino acids long. CDR3 bases: TGTGCCAGCAGCTTGGTTGGACTAGCGGGAGGGCTAGGTTACGAGCAGTACTTC. It translates to CASSLVGLAGGLGYEQYF.

The V call is TRBV30, the J call TRBJ2-1; possibly TRBD1 for D (5 bases). CDR1 and CDR2 (germline): GTSNPN, SVGIG (reference sequence). CDR3 length: 11 residues. V shed 7 bases and J shed 3 bases, with 7 bases lying between them. The CDR3 DNA sequence: TGTGCCTCACAGGACTACAATGAGCAGTTCTTC. Encoded protein: CASQDYNEQFF.

The chain joins TRBV5-8 to TRBJ2-1; the D gene is possibly TRBD1 (6 bases). V lost 0 bases and J lost 7, with 17 bases in between. The germline V gene encodes CDR1 SGHTS and CDR2 YDEGEE. The length of the CDR3 is 16 residues. CDR3 amino acids: CASSLVFAVRGNEQFF. DNA for the CDR3: TGTGCCAGCAGCTTGGTCTTCGCGGTCAGGGGTAATGAGCAGTTCTTC. The full variable domain, its missing parts supplied by reference TRBV5-8 and TRBJ2-1, is EAGVTQSPTHLIKTRGQQATLRCSPISGHTSVYWYQQALGLGLQFLLWYDEGEERNRGNFPPRFSGRQFPNYSSELNVNALELEDSALYLCASSLVFAVRGNEQFFGPGTRLTVL.

The CDR3 sequence is CASSLIWEDTQYF. The CDR3 coding sequence is TGTGCCAGCAGCTTAATCTGGGAGGATACGCAGTATTTT. The genes are TRBV11-2 and TRBJ2-3; tentatively, D is TRBD2 (5 bases). The length of the CDR3 is 13 residues. CDR1 is SGHAT and CDR2 is FQNNGV in the germline V gene. V was trimmed by 2 bases and J by 6 bases, leaving 9 bases between them.

The chain links TRBV7-6 to TRBJ2-5; 8 nucleotides agree with TRBD1. The CDR3 has 16 residues. Germline V gives CDR1 SGHVS, CDR2 FNYEAQ. Unmatched junction bases numbered 10, after V lost 2 bases and J lost 5 bases. The DNA of the CDR3 is TGTGCCAGCAGCTTAAGCGCAGGGGGCATTGGGGAGACCCAGTACTTC. Translation: CASSLSAGGIGETQYF.